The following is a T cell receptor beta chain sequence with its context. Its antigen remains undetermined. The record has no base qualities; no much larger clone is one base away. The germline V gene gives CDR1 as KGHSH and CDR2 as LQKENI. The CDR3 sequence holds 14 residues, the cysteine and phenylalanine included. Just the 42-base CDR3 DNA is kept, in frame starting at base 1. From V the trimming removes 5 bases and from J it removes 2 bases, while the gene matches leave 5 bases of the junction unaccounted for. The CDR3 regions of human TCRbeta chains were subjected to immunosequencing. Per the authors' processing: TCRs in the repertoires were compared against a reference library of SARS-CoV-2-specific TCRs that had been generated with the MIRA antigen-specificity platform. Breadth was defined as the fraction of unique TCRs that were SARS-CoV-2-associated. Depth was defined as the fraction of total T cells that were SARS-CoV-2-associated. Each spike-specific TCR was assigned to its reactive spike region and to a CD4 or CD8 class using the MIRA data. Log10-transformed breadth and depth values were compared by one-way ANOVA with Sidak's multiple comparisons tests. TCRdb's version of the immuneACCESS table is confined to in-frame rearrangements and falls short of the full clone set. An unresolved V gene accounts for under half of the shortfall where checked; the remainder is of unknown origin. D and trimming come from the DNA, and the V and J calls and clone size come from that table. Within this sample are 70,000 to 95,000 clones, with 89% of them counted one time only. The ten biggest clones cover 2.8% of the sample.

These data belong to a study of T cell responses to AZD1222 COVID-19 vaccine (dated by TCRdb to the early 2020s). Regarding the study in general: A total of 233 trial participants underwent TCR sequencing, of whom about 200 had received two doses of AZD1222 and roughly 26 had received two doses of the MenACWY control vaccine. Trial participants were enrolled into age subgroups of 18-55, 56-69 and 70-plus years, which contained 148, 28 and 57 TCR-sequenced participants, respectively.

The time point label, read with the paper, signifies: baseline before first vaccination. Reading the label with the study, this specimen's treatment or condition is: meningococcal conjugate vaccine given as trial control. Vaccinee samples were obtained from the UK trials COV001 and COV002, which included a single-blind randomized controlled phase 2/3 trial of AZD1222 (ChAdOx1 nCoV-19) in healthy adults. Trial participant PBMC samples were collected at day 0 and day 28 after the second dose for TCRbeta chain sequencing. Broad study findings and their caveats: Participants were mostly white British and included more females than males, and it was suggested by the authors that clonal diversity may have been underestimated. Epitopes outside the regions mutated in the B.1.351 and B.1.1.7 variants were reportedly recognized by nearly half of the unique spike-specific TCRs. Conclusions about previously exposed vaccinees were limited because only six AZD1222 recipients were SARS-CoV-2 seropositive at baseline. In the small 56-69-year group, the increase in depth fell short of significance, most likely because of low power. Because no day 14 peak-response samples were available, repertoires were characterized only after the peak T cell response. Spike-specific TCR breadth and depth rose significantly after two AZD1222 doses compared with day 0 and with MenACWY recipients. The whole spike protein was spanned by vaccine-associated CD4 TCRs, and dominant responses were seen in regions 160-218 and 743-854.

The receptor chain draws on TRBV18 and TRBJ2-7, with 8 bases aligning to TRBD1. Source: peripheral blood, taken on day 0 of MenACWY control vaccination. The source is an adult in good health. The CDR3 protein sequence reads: CASSGDRITYEQYF. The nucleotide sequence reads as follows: TGTGCCAGCTCAGGGGACAGGATAACCTACGAGCAGTACTTC.